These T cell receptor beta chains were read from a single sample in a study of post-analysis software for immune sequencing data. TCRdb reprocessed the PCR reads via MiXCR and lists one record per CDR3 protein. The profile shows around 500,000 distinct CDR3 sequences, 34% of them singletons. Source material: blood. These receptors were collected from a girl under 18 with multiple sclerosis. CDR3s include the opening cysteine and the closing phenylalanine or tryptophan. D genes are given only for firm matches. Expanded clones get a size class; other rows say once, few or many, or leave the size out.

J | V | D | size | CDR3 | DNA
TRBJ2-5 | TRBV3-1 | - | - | CASSQQGNGNQETQYF | TGTGCCAGCAGCCAACAGGGGAACGGTAACCAAGAGACCCAGTACTTC
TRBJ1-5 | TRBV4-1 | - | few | CASSQYFYGNQPQHF | TGCGCCAGCAGCCAATACTTTTACGGCAATCAGCCCCAGCATTTT
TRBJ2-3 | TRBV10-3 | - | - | CAVRTSSGFGDAQYF | TGTGCCGTCAGGACCTCATCCGGGTTCGGGGATGCGCAGTATTTT
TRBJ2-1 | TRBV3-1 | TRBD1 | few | CASSGEQGRTYNEQFF | TGTGCCAGCAGCGGTGAACAGGGGCGGACCTACAATGAGCAGTTCTTC
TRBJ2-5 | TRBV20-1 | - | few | CSAGISGRGETQYF | TGCAGTGCTGGGATTTCGGGTCGAGGGGAGACCCAGTACTTC
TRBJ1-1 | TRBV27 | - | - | CASSPVGQGTEAFF | TGTGCCAGCAGTCCCGTAGGGCAGGGGACTGAAGCTTTCTTT
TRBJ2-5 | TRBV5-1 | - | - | CASTGAGPFQETQYF | TGCGCCAGCACGGGGGCAGGGCCTTTCCAAGAGACCCAGTACTTC
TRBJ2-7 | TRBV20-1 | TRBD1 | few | CSARARGQGSSYEQYF | TGCAGTGCTAGAGCCCGGGGACAGGGCAGCTCCTACGAGCAGTACTTC
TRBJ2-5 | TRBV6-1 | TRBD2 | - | CASSRFSLAWGLKETQYF | TGTGCCAGCAGTAGGTTCTCACTAGCGTGGGGACTTAAAGAGACCCAGTACTTC
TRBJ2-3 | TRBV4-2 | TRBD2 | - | CASSQGKLAGPDTQYF | TGTGCCAGCAGCCAAGGGAAACTAGCGGGCCCAGATACGCAGTATTTT
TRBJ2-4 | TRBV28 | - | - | CASSSYRVAKNIQYF | TGTGCCAGCAGTAGTTACAGGGTAGCCAAAAACATTCAGTACTTC
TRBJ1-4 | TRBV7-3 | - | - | CASSLIPGEKLFF | TGTGCCAGCAGCTTAATTCCGGGGGAAAAACTGTTTTTT
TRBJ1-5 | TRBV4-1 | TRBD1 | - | CASSPMTGGEGRKPQHF | TGCGCCAGCAGCCCAATGACAGGGGGCGAGGGTAGAAAGCCCCAGCATTTT
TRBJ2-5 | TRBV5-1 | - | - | CASGQRARNQETQYF | TGCGCCAGCGGACAGCGGGCCCGCAACCAAGAGACCCAGTACTTC
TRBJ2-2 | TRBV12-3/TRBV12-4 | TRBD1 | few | CASRLPGGSGELFF | TGTGCCAGCCGACTACCAGGGGGCAGCGGGGAGCTGTTTTTT
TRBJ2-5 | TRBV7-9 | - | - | CASSLVPGARGSWQETQYF | TGTGCCAGCAGCTTAGTCCCGGGGGCAAGGGGCAGCTGGCAAGAGACCCAGTACTTC
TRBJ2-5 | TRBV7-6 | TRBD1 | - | CASSRTGTGSTETRYF | TGTGCCAGCAGTCGGACCGGGACAGGGTCCACAGAGACCCGGTACTTC